The T cell receptor beta chain described here comes from a study of human T cells and chemical hapten exposure. TCRdb recomputed calls from the RACE reads with MiXCR, one row per CDR3 protein. Of around 99,000 distinct CDR3 sequences in the sample, less than 10% were seen once. The V and J ends lost 6 bases and 1 base, in that order; junction bases with no gene match: 4. Germline-derived CDR1 and CDR2 are LNHDA and SQIVND (reference sequence). This CDR3 region has 14 residues. Time point here: patch test 2, 6 weeks after DPC sensitization. Treatment specified: therapeutic diphenylcyclopropenone sensitization with weekly scalp DPC.

This TCR derives from a middle-aged woman with alopecia areata. Some clones in this sample may be carry-over from other donors' samples. The rearrangement uses TRBV19 and TRBJ2-5; 8 nucleotides match TRBD1. The input for sequencing was whole blood, taken in connection with sensitization to the hapten diphenylcyclopropenone (DPC). The CDR3 reads CASSIDRGQETQYF. The CDR3 coding sequence is TGTGCCAGTAGCATTGACAGGGGCCAAGAGACCCAGTACTTC.